Below, 30 T cell receptor beta chains from the same sample are listed, as sequenced in a study of T cell changes during pregnancy in multiple sclerosis. Measured with immunoSEQ multiplex PCR; TCRdb has only the in-frame clones, and not every one. The sample consists of around 45,000 clones, 80% to 95% of them appearing once. The specimen was CD4+ T cells from peripheral blood mononuclear cells, collected in the second trimester of pregnancy. The receptors stem from a female donor in good health, enrolled as a control in a pregnancy study.

The chain recombines TRBV5-1 with TRBJ1-2; D ambiguous. CDR3 size: 17 residues. V was shortened by 5 bases and J by 1 base, with 21 bases between the two germline ends. The germline CDR1 and CDR2 sequences are SGHRS and YFSETQ. The CDR3 protein is CASRFPTSSARNYGYTF. CDR3 nucleotides: TGCGCCAGCAGATTCCCCACATCGAGCGCCCGTAACTATGGCTACACCTTC.

J is TRBJ2-1 and V is TRBV6-6; D might be TRBD1 (6 bases). Trimming shortened V by 2 bases and J by 9 bases, and 11 bases separated the two germline ends. The CDR3 sequence is 13 residues long. CDR1 MNHNY and CDR2 SVGAGI come from the germline V gene (reference sequence). CDR3 in DNA: TGTGCCAGCAGTTACGGCCGGACAGCTGAGCAGTTCTTC. It is translated as CASSYGRTAEQFF.

This chain connects TRBV7-2 to TRBJ2-5; TRBD2 is a possible D gene (7 bases). The V gene's germline CDR1 is SGHTA and CDR2 FQGNSA. V lost 5 bases and J lost 2, with 12 bases in between. The CDR3 spans 14 residues. The CDR3 region is CASSPRGAQETQYF. The DNA for the CDR3 is TGTGCCAGCAGCCCCCGGGGGGCACAAGAGACCCAGTACTTC.

This sequence joins TRBV7-8 and TRBJ1-1; D possibly corresponds to TRBD1 (5 bases). V lost 6 bases and J lost 8, with 16 bases in between. This CDR3 has 13 residues. CDR1 is SGHVS and CDR2 is FQNEAQ in the germline V gene. In nucleotides, the CDR3 is TGTGCCAGCAGACCCCACCAGGGATTGGAAGCTTTCTTT. Its translation: CASRPHQGLEAFF.

This sequence joins TRBV9 and TRBJ2-1; maybe TRBD2 (6 bases). The CDR3 sequence is 16 residues long. V was shortened by 0 bases and J by 5 bases, with 15 bases between the two germline ends. CDR1 is SGDLS and CDR2 is YYNGEE in the germline V gene. The CDR3 DNA reads TGTGCCAGCAGCGTAGTGGCGGGGCGACCTCACAATGAGCAGTTCTTC. Its translation: CASSVVAGRPHNEQFF.

The rearrangement uses TRBV30 and TRBJ2-3, with a possible D match to TRBD1 (6 bases). Germline values: CDR1 GTSNPN, CDR2 SVGIG (reference sequence). Trimming took 1 base from V and 0 from J, leaving 11 bases between them. The CDR3 loop spans 15 amino acids. The CDR3: CAWSGTDVSTDTQYF. In nucleotides, the CDR3 is TGTGCCTGGAGTGGGACAGACGTTAGCACAGATACGCAGTATTTT.

This clone was observed once. The chain has TRBV7-9 and TRBJ2-1; 11 bases fit TRBD2. J lost 6 bases, V lost 5 bases, and 6 bases had no gene match. From germline, CDR1 is SEHNR and CDR2 FQNEAQ (reference sequence). The CDR3 spans 15 residues. This CDR3 reads CASSVLAGVSNEQFF. The CDR3 nucleotides are TGTGCCAGCAGCGTACTAGCGGGAGTCTCCAATGAGCAGTTCTTC.

The chain couples TRBV6-5 to TRBJ2-7, with no clear D. Germline CDR1 reads MNHEY; CDR2 reads SVGAGI. CDR3 length: 13 amino acids. V dropped 8 bases and J dropped 0 bases, with 11 bases sitting between them. CDR3 nucleotide sequence: TGTGCCAGCTGGAGCACGAGCTCCTACGAGCAGTACTTC. It specifies CASWSTSSYEQYF.

The chain recombines TRBV18 with TRBJ2-1; 9 bases align to TRBD2. Germline V CDR1 and CDR2: KGHSH, LQKENI. The ends lost 5 bases at V and 3 bases at J; junction bases unmatched: 8. CDR3 length: 16 residues. The CDR3 nucleotides read TGTGCCAGCTCATTAGAGCGGGAGGTAGGCTACAATGAGCAGTTCTTC. It encodes CASSLEREVGYNEQFF.

V and J are TRBV6-1 and TRBJ1-5; D is perhaps TRBD1 (6 bases). This CDR3 has 15 residues. Trimming removed 8 bases from V and 4 bases from J, with 18 bases in between. Germline values: CDR1 MNHNS, CDR2 SASEGT. The CDR3 loop reads CASVVAGQQNQPQHF. DNA for the CDR3: TGTGCCAGCGTCGTCGCCGGACAGCAAAATCAGCCCCAGCATTTT.

The chain carries TRBV28 and TRBJ2-7, with unresolved D. From germline, CDR1 is MDHEN and CDR2 SYDVKM. Trimming cost V 6 bases and J 1 base, with 10 bases left between them. The CDR3 sequence is 13 residues long. As DNA, the CDR3 is TGTGCCAGCAGCGCCGCCGGTTCCTACGAGCAGTACTTC. This translates into CASSAAGSYEQYF.

The J gene is TRBJ2-7, the V gene TRBV18; 11 nucleotides match TRBD1. The CDR3 is 13 amino acids. The V and J ends lost 5 bases and 6 bases, in that order; junction bases with no gene match: 3. Per germline, CDR1 KGHSH and CDR2 LQKENI. This CDR3 is CASSDGTGGEQYF. CDR3 coding DNA: TGTGCCAGCTCAGATGGGACAGGGGGCGAGCAGTACTTC.

The rearrangement uses TRBV28 and TRBJ2-6, with D possibly being TRBD1 (6 bases). The CDR3 is 17 residues long. Germline V lookup: CDR1 MDHEN, CDR2 SYDVKM. The germline V and J ends were trimmed by 5 bases and 0 bases, with 14 bases remaining between them. DNA of the CDR3: TGTGCCAGCAGTCCCTTACGGACAGCCTCTGGGGCCAACGTCCTGACTTTC. It specifies CASSPLRTASGANVLTF.

The V and J genes are TRBV28 and TRBJ2-7; maybe TRBD2 (5 bases). Per the germline V gene, CDR1 is MDHEN and CDR2 is SYDVKM. The CDR3 has 14 amino acids. Trimming removed 5 bases at V and 2 bases at J, with 13 bases between. CDR3 DNA: TGTGCCAGCAGTCCCACCGGAGGACCCTACGAGCAGTACTTC. It specifies CASSPTGGPYEQYF.

The chain links TRBV2 to TRBJ2-2, with 10 bases aligning to TRBD2. V lost 6 bases to trimming and J lost 5 bases; unmatched junction nucleotides: 6. This CDR3 is built from 15 residues. Germline CDR1 and CDR2: SNHLY and FYNNEI. The CDR3 loop reads CASRKLAGVTGELFF. The CDR3, as DNA: TGTGCCAGCAGGAAGCTAGCGGGGGTTACCGGGGAGCTGTTTTTT. Combining the CDR3 with reference TRBV2 and TRBJ2-2 gives the whole variable domain EPEVTQTPSHQVTQMGQEVILRCVPISNHLYFYWYRQILGQKVEFLVSFYNNEISEKSEIFDDQFSVERPDGSNFTLKIRSTKLEDSAMYFCASRKLAGVTGELFFGEGSRLTVL.

The J gene is TRBJ2-5, the V gene TRBV7-8, with 12 nucleotides matching TRBD2. This CDR3 has 18 residues. The trim removed 4 bases at V and 4 bases at J, leaving 13 bases unmatched. The germline V gene has CDR1 SGHVS and CDR2 FQNEAQ. CDR3 amino acids: CASSSYRPTSGGRETQYF. In nucleotides, the CDR3 is TGTGCCAGCAGCTCTTACCGACCGACTAGCGGGGGTAGAGAGACCCAGTACTTC.

Turning to this clone: The germline gene is not matched at one end of the junction; a read error may be the cause. The V and J genes are TRBV5-4 and TRBJ2-4; TRBD2 matches at 13 bases. Germline V gene data show CDR1 as SGHNT and CDR2 as YYREEE (reference sequence). The CDR3 covers 15 residues. This CDR3 reads CASSSGLAGEPVSPF. CDR3 bases: TGTGCCAGCAGCTCCGGACTAGCGGGAGAACCTGTCAGTCCCTTC.

J is TRBJ1-4 and V is TRBV5-5; 7 positions match TRBD1. The ends lost 2 bases at V and 5 bases at J; junction bases unmatched: 3. The V gene's germline CDR1 is SGHKS and CDR2 YYEKEE (reference sequence). This CDR3 spans 14 amino acids. The CDR3: CASSLLQGNEKLFF. In DNA, the CDR3 is TGTGCCAGCAGCTTACTACAGGGGAATGAAAAACTGTTTTTT.

The chain employs TRBV5-1 and TRBJ2-3, with D possibly TRBD2 on 5 matching bases. Trimming took 0 bases from V and 1 from J, leaving 6 bases between them. The CDR3 has 14 amino acids. Germline V CDR1 and CDR2: SGHRS, YFSETQ. The CDR3 DNA is TGCGCCAGCAGCTTGGATAGCGGCACAGATACGCAGTATTTT. Its translation: CASSLDSGTDTQYF.

The chain joins TRBV19 to TRBJ2-7; tentative D call: TRBD2 (5 bases). This CDR3 comprises 14 residues. The V gene's germline CDR1 is LNHDA and CDR2 SQIVND (reference sequence). The V and J ends lost 3 bases and 2 bases respectively, with 11 bases between them. The CDR3 reads CASSMVGLAYEQYF. The CDR3 DNA is TGTGCCAGTAGTATGGTAGGACTCGCCTACGAGCAGTACTTC. The whole variable domain, remainder taken from reference TRBV19 and TRBJ2-7, is DGGITQSPKYLFRKEGQNVTLSCEQNLNHDAMYWYRQDPGQGLRLIYYSQIVNDFQKGDIAEGYSVSREKKESFPLTVTSAQKNPTAFYLCASSMVGLAYEQYFGPGTRLTVT.

The V call is TRBV11-2, the J call TRBJ1-1; weak D call: TRBD1 (5 bases). The CDR3 loop spans 15 amino acids. CDR1 is SGHAT and CDR2 is FQNNGV in the germline V gene. V dropped 9 bases and J dropped 1 base, with 18 bases sitting between them. This chain's CDR3 is CASKILGRANTEAFF. The CDR3 nucleotides read TGTGCCAGTAAGATATTGGGCAGGGCGAACACTGAAGCTTTCTTT. The full variable domain, rest sourced from reference TRBV11-2 and TRBJ1-1, is EAGVAQSPRYKIIEKRQSVAFWCNPISGHATLYWYQQILGQGPKLLIQFQNNGVVDDSQLPKDRFSAERLKGVDSTLKIQPAKLEDSAVYLCASKILGRANTEAFFGQGTRLTVV.

The chain uses TRBV7-3 and TRBJ2-1; the match to TRBD2 covers 8 bases. Germline V gene data show CDR1 as SGHTA and CDR2 as FQGTGA. CDR3 length: 14 residues. Trimming removed 5 bases from V and 6 bases from J; junction bases left unmatched: 6. The CDR3 sequence is CASSPTGGANEQFF. The DNA of the CDR3 is TGTGCCAGCAGCCCCACGGGGGGGGCCAATGAGCAGTTCTTC.

The genes are TRBV5-1 and TRBJ1-2, with 10 bases aligning to TRBD1. This CDR3 contains 13 residues. The ends lost 0 bases at V and 10 bases at J; junction bases unmatched: 3. Germline CDR1 SGHRS, CDR2 YFSETQ. In DNA form, the CDR3 reads TGCGCCAGCAGCTTGGGGGGGACAGGGGACTACACCTTC. It codes for CASSLGGTGDYTF.

The chain joins TRBV11-1 to TRBJ2-3; possible D gene TRBD2, 6 bases. Germline CDR1 is SGHAT and CDR2 is FQDESV (reference sequence). V shed 5 bases and J shed 5 bases, with 20 bases lying between them. The length of the CDR3 is 16 residues. CDR3 sequence: CASSPRLVGHVDTQYF. The CDR3 DNA is TGTGCCAGCAGCCCACGACTAGTAGGACACGTAGATACGCAGTATTTT.

The chain couples TRBV5-4 to TRBJ1-1; D is possibly TRBD1 (6 bases). CDR3 length equals 15 residues. CDR1 SGHNT and CDR2 YYREEE come from the germline V gene (reference sequence). Trimming shortened V by 4 bases and J by 1 base, and 14 bases separated the two germline ends. The CDR3 DNA is TGTGCCAGCAGCCCTTTCTTAGGGGGGAACACTGAAGCTTTCTTT. This gives the protein CASSPFLGGNTEAFF.

The V call is TRBV11-2, the J call TRBJ2-1, with 10 bases identical to TRBD1. Germline values: CDR1 SGHAT, CDR2 FQNNGV. Trimming removed 5 bases from V and 7 bases from J; junction bases left unmatched: 8. This CDR3 has 15 residues. The CDR3, as DNA: TGTGCCAGCAGCCCCCGACAGGGGGCGAGGAATGAGCAGTTCTTC. This codes for CASSPRQGARNEQFF.

V usage is TRBV29-1 and J usage is TRBJ1-4; 9 bases match TRBD1. The CDR3 runs to 13 residues. CDR1 and CDR2 (germline): SQVTM, ANQGSEA. V gave up 6 bases and J gave up 8 bases; unmatched junction bases: 7. DNA for the CDR3: TGCAGCGTGGCGACAGGGGGAGTCGAAAAACTGTTTTTT. It is translated as CSVATGGVEKLFF.

The chain is built from TRBV27 and TRBJ1-1; the D gene is possibly TRBD1 (6 bases). The V gene lost 8 bases and the J gene lost 5 bases, with 18 bases spanning the gap. This CDR3 comprises 14 residues. CDR1 and CDR2 (germline): MNHEY, SMNVEV (reference sequence). The CDR3 reads CASWEWGPKTEAFF. DNA of the CDR3: TGTGCCAGCTGGGAGTGGGGGCCTAAAACTGAAGCTTTCTTT.

This chain uses TRBV6-5 with TRBJ1-4; unclear D gene. The CDR3 consists of 14 residues. CDR1 MNHEY and CDR2 SVGAGI come from the germline V gene. Trimming cost V 5 bases and J 5 bases, with 12 bases left between them. The CDR3 is CASSLGVLNEKLFF. Here the CDR3 DNA reads TGTGCCAGCAGTCTAGGAGTCTTGAATGAAAAACTGTTTTTT.

The J gene is TRBJ2-7, the V gene TRBV6-5; 10 nucleotides match TRBD2. Germline V gene sequence: CDR1 MNHEY, CDR2 SVGAGI. There are 13 residues in the CDR3. Trimming at V came to 10 bases and at J to 4 bases, leaving 7 bases not matched to a gene. The DNA for the CDR3 is TGTGCCATCAGGGCTAGCGGGGGATACGAGCAGTACTTC. As protein: CAIRASGGYEQYF.